This entry lists 8 T cell receptor beta chains sequenced from one sample in a study of regulatory T cells in long-lasting Graves disease. Time point denoted: newly diagnosed GD, antithyroid drugs for less than 3 months. Scientists built the TCR library using RNA that was extracted from PBMCs. TCR beta libraries were built with iRepertoire HTBI primers and Arm-PCR of CDR3 regions. MiXCR was run by TCRdb on the multiplex PCR reads, yielding one entry per CDR3 protein. The sample yields 620,000 or so distinct CDR3 sequences, roughly 15% seen once. A further study also used this sample, focusing on T cells in Graves' hyperthyroidism and ophthalmopathy.

This material consisted of peripheral blood mononuclear cells (PBMCs), taken at new diagnosis, from a patient treated with antithyroid drugs. The receptors here all came from a woman in her 30s with Graves disease.

This clonotype was observed a handful of times. V usage is TRBV9 and J usage is TRBJ2-5; D gene uncertain. CDR3 length: 14 amino acids. From germline, CDR1 is SGDLS and CDR2 YYNGEE. The V gene lost 0 bases and the J gene lost 1 base, with 7 bases spanning the gap. CDR3 protein: CASSVGATQETQYF. CDR3 DNA sequence: TGTGCCAGCAGCGTAGGCGCTACCCAAGAGACCCAGTACTTC. Combining the CDR3 with reference TRBV9 and TRBJ2-5 gives the whole variable domain DSGVTQTPKHLITATGQRVTLRCSPRSGDLSVYWYQQSLDQGLQFLIQYYNGEERAKGNILERFSAQQFPDLHSELNLSSLELGDSALYFCASSVGATQETQYFGPGTRLLVL.

This chain connects TRBV7-2 to TRBJ2-2, with unresolved D. The germline gives CDR1 SGHTA, CDR2 FQGNSA. The germline V and J ends were trimmed by 3 bases and 3 bases, with 5 bases remaining between them. The CDR3 is 13 residues long. CDR3 loop: CASSFGYTGELFF. For the CDR3, the DNA is TGTGCCAGCAGCTTCGGTTACACCGGGGAGCTGTTTTTT.

A few counts support this clonotype. The gene calls are TRBV30 and TRBJ1-6, with 7 bases matching TRBD1. The V segment lost 3 bases and the J segment 9 bases; nucleotides outside the gene matches: 2. The CDR3 has 12 residues. Germline CDR1 is GTSNPN and CDR2 is SVGIG (reference sequence). CDR3 residues: CAWRGGGSPLHF. CDR3 sequence (DNA): TGTGCCTGGAGAGGGGGCGGTTCACCCCTCCACTTT.

The V call is TRBV3-1, the J call TRBJ1-6; no clear D gene. Trimming removed 0 bases at V and 9 bases at J, with 18 bases between. The CDR3 contains 17 residues. The germline gives CDR1 LGHDT, CDR2 YNNKEL (reference sequence). The CDR3 loop is CASSQDAHSTWSSPLHF. The CDR3 bases are TGTGCCAGCAGCCAAGACGCACACTCTACTTGGAGTTCACCCCTCCACTTT.

This clonotype turned up a few times. V usage is TRBV6-5 and J usage is TRBJ2-7; 10 bases agree with TRBD2. The J segment lost 4 bases and the V segment lost 2 bases, leaving 8 bases of the junction unmatched. The CDR3 totals 16 residues. Germline loops: CDR1 MNHEY, CDR2 SVGAGI. The CDR3 here is CASSYREGSGRYEQYF. CDR3 coding DNA: TGTGCCAGCAGTTACCGAGAAGGTAGCGGGAGGTACGAGCAGTACTTC.

V is TRBV11-2 and J is TRBJ2-5; 8 bases fit TRBD1. This CDR3 region has 15 residues. Germline values: CDR1 SGHAT, CDR2 FQNNGV. V shed 7 bases, J shed 4 bases, and the junction held 11 bases outside the gene matches. The CDR3 coding sequence is TGTGCCAGCACCATCAGGGGGCTATTTGGAGAGACCCAGTACTTC. Translation: CASTIRGLFGETQYF.

Concerning this clonotype itself: A much larger clone is a single base away; this may be a read error. This is likely a read error, given that the CDR3 carries no conserved phenylalanine or tryptophan at its end. The V and J genes are TRBV2 and TRBJ2-1; D is undetermined. Germline lookup yields CDR1 SNHLY and CDR2 FYNNEI. The CDR3 covers 11 residues. V was clipped by 8 bases and J by 10 bases, with 12 bases between them. CDR3 residues: CASVESAEQFV. The CDR3 DNA follows: TGTGCCAGCGTAGAATCGGCGGAGCAGTTCGTC.

The sample holds many counts of this clonotype. V gene TRBV7-2 combines with J gene TRBJ1-1; 9 bases are shared with TRBD1. The V gene's germline CDR1 is SGHTA and CDR2 FQGNSA. J was trimmed by 4 bases and V by 5 bases; bases with no gene match: 8. CDR3 length: 15 residues. The CDR3 region is CASSPRQGGSTEAFF. CDR3 nucleotides: TGTGCCAGCAGCCCCCGACAGGGGGGGAGCACTGAAGCTTTCTTT.